Below, one T cell receptor (beta chain) is given with its context. This entry is derived from a study of blood T cells in healthy people across ages. The authors ran a second PCR of 7 to 11 cycles using a sample-barcoded 5' primer and a J-beta primer mix. TCRdb re-derived calls from the 5' RACE reads in MiXCR, one entry per CDR3 protein. Of over 950,000 distinct CDR3 sequences listed, just over 50% are singletons. The TCR comes from a woman aged 55-75 years in good health. The sequencing sample was made of blood.

CDR3 coding DNA: TGCAGTGCCCATACCATAAGCTGGAGTGGGGACTCCTACGAGCAGTACTTC. This encodes CSAHTISWSGDSYEQYF. The chain is built from TRBV20-1 and TRBJ2-7, with D unresolved. Germline-derived CDR1 and CDR2 are DFQATT and SNEGSKA (reference sequence). Trimming pared 6 bases from V and 0 bases from J, leaving 24 bases between. This CDR3 is 17 amino acids long.